The clone carrying this TCR beta chain has ten or more counts. As yet, its antigen is unknown. The entry originates in a study of T cells in Graves' hyperthyroidism and ophthalmopathy. As for the study in general: Initial diagnosis, before any treatment, was when peripheral blood was collected.

Under 3 months was the duration of disease in ophthalmopathy patients, who also had a Clinical Activity Score of at least 3 and a NOSPECS grade of at least 4. It was uncontrolled infection, other autoimmune disease, pregnancy or lactation that excluded patients. General study findings and limits: Blood also showed most of the thyroid clonotypes that were expanded above 0.001.

RNA transcripts served as the template for amplifying TCR beta CDR3 regions. HTBI primers were employed in a first-round RT-PCR of the TCR CDR3. TCRdb reprocessed the multiplex PCR reads via MiXCR and lists one record per CDR3 protein. Of fewer than 500,000 distinct CDR3 sequences in the sample, 14% to 15% were seen once. The CDR3 loop spans 13 amino acids. V lost 5 bases and J 8 bases, leaving 12 bases between the germline ends. The germline V gene has CDR1 SGHAT and CDR2 FQNNGV. This TCR was sampled from a man aged 18-30 years with Graves' ophthalmopathy. The chain has TRBV11-2 and TRBJ1-4, with D possibly being TRBD1 (5 bases). The sequenced material came from blood. This CDR3 is CASSTGGREKLFF. CDR3 in DNA: TGTGCCAGCAGCACAGGAGGACGCGAAAAACTGTTTTTT.